The T cell receptor (beta chain) described here comes from a study of OX40 agonist ivuxolimab in advanced cancers. Across the study: Every 2 weeks, patients received ivuxolimab intravenously, dosed at 0.01 to 10 mg/kg.

Concerning this clone itself: Its antigen remains unidentified.

The CDR3 consists of 13 residues. The ends were cut back, 2 bases at V and 7 bases at J, with 14 bases in the middle. Germline CDR1 is GTSNPN and CDR2 is SVGIG (reference sequence). Notes on the study in general: The 0.1-3.0 mg/kg partial responders had among the lowest clonal expansion.

Generated by immunoSEQ multiplex PCR, the TCRdb table keeps only in-frame clones and is missing some. The data contain 96,000 or so clones, around 91% of them seen just once; the ten biggest clones take up roughly 1.6%. The gene calls are TRBV30 and TRBJ1-2; D perhaps matches TRBD1 (6 bases). This TCR was sampled from an adult with an advanced solid tumor such as melanoma, head and neck, liver or kidney cancer. The starting material was CD4+ or CD8+ T cells sorted from blood, obtained in a trial of the OX40 agonist ivuxolimab. This CDR3 is CAWSSQGLGGYTF. The CDR3 DNA sequence: TGTGCCTGGAGTAGCCAGGGGTTGGGTGGCTACACCTTC.